This entry lists 30 T cell receptor beta chains sequenced from one sample in a study of T cell clones after liver transplantation. Method: immunoSEQ multiplex PCR; TCRdb's copy keeps in-frame clones and lacks some. The data contain some 75,000 clones, 80% of them seen just once; the ten biggest clones take up about 0.63%. This specimen was CD4+ T cells from blood, taken before liver transplant. The receptors originated from a human donor who received a liver transplant.

J is TRBJ2-6 and V is TRBV6-1; tentative D call: TRBD2 (7 bases). CDR3 length: 14 residues. V was cut by 6 bases and J by 7 bases, with 13 bases left in between. Germline V lookup: CDR1 MNHNS, CDR2 SASEGT. CDR3 in amino acids: CASREGGDANVLTF. CDR3 in DNA: TGTGCCAGCAGGGAGGGGGGGGACGCCAACGTCCTGACTTTC.

The rearrangement uses TRBV29-1 and TRBJ1-2; D gene uncertain. This CDR3 region has 11 residues. The germline V and J ends were trimmed by 5 bases and 8 bases, with 12 bases remaining between them. CDR1 SQVTM and CDR2 ANQGSEA come from the germline V gene. The CDR3 nucleotides read TGCAGCGTTAAGGATGGAGTAGGCTACACCTTC. The encoded protein is CSVKDGVGYTF.

V gene TRBV9 combines with J gene TRBJ1-1; D is ambiguous. Germline lookup yields CDR1 SGDLS and CDR2 YYNGEE. Between the trimmed V and J ends, which lost 4 bases and 5 bases, there was a span of 21 bases. The CDR3 contains 16 residues. CDR3 sequence reads: CASSPQGAGVGTEAFF. CDR3 DNA: TGTGCCAGCAGCCCCCAAGGTGCCGGGGTAGGGACTGAAGCTTTCTTT. Supplemented by reference TRBV9 and TRBJ1-1, the full variable domain reads DSGVTQTPKHLITATGQRVTLRCSPRSGDLSVYWYQQSLDQGLQFLIQYYNGEERAKGNILERFSAQQFPDLHSELNLSSLELGDSALYFCASSPQGAGVGTEAFFGQGTRLTVV.

V usage is TRBV9 and J usage is TRBJ1-2; unclear D gene. Trimming pared 4 bases from V and 0 bases from J, leaving 13 bases between. Germline loops: CDR1 SGDLS, CDR2 YYNGEE. This CDR3 spans 15 amino acids. In DNA form, the CDR3 reads TGTGCCAGCAGCCCTCGTTGGTCAGCTAACTATGGCTACACCTTC. Encoded protein: CASSPRWSANYGYTF.

This chain uses TRBV5-4 with TRBJ1-1; weak D call: TRBD1 (5 bases). This CDR3 is 12 amino acids long. In germline, CDR1 is SGHNT, CDR2 YYREEE (reference sequence). Trimming stripped 7 bases from V and 5 bases from J, with 12 bases between. Here the CDR3 reads CASGPRGTEAFF. CDR3 nucleotides: TGTGCCAGCGGACCCCGGGGGACTGAAGCTTTCTTT.

The chain is built from TRBV18 and TRBJ2-1; the D is unclear. CDR1 is KGHSH, CDR2 LQKENI, per germline. The V and J ends lost 3 bases and 5 bases respectively, with 11 bases between them. CDR3 length equals 14 residues. CDR3 bases: TGTGCCAGCTCACCTAGTTCTGGGGACAATGAGCAGTTCTTC. Amino acid sequence: CASSPSSGDNEQFF.

This rearrangement joins TRBV11-2 to TRBJ1-1; D possibly corresponds to TRBD1 (5 bases). CDR3 length equals 13 residues. Trimming removed 3 bases at V and 6 bases at J, with 11 bases between. CDR1 is SGHAT and CDR2 is FQNNGV in the germline V gene. The CDR3 DNA follows: TGTGCCAGCAGCTTCCCAGGGAGGGCTGAAGCTTTCTTT. Amino acids: CASSFPGRAEAFF.

V and J are TRBV4-2 and TRBJ2-7; D call uncertain. CDR1 is LGHNA and CDR2 is YNFKEQ in the germline V gene. Trimming removed 0 bases at V and 1 base at J, with 7 bases between. CDR3 size: 14 residues. The CDR3 protein is CASSQDGESYEQYF. CDR3 in DNA: TGTGCCAGCAGCCAAGACGGAGAGTCCTACGAGCAGTACTTC.

This clone was detected only a few times. In DNA form, the CDR3 reads TGTGCCAGCAGCAGGTCAACTAATGAAAAACTGTTTTTT. Its protein is CASSRSTNEKLFF. This sequence joins TRBV9 and TRBJ1-4; no reliable D call. The CDR3 spans 13 residues. Germline V gene sequence: CDR1 SGDLS, CDR2 YYNGEE. Deletions cut 4 bases from V and 0 bases from J, with 4 bases between.

The DNA of the CDR3 is TGTGCCAGCAGTACCCGACGGTACAACACCATATATTTT. Translated: CASSTRRYNTIYF. The chain recombines TRBV6-5 with TRBJ1-3; D remains unclear. Trimming cost V 5 bases and J 7 bases, with 12 bases left between them. CDR3 length: 13 amino acids. Germline CDR1 MNHEY, CDR2 SVGAGI.

This chain connects TRBV28 to TRBJ1-5; D remains unclear. The CDR3 covers 12 residues. Germline V gene lookup returns CDR1 MDHEN and CDR2 SYDVKM. The V gene lost 2 bases and the J gene lost 15 bases, with 14 bases spanning the gap. DNA of the CDR3: TGTGCCAGCAGTTTACTTGACCGGGATTGGCATTTT. Its protein product is CASSLLDRDWHF.

This clone was recorded only once. The rearrangement uses TRBV5-1 and TRBJ1-1; perhaps TRBD1 as D (6 bases). Germline-derived CDR1 and CDR2 are SGHRS and YFSETQ. The CDR3 covers 14 residues. V shed 4 bases and J shed 4 bases, with 14 bases lying between them. CDR3 sequence: CASSPSQGSTEAFF. The DNA of the CDR3 is TGCGCCAGCAGCCCATCCCAGGGGAGCACTGAAGCTTTCTTT.

This chain connects TRBV18 to TRBJ2-5; 9 nucleotides agree with TRBD2. The CDR3 is 14 residues long. V shed 3 bases, J shed 3 bases, and the junction held 2 bases outside the gene matches. The germline V gene has CDR1 KGHSH and CDR2 LQKENI. DNA for the CDR3: TGTGCCAGCTCACCTGTAGCGGGAGAAGAGACCCAGTACTTC. Amino acid sequence: CASSPVAGEETQYF.

The chain has TRBV7-9 and TRBJ2-1; D ambiguous. CDR1 and CDR2 from the germline V gene are SEHNR and FQNEAQ (reference sequence). The CDR3 runs 14 residues. Trimming shortened V by 2 bases and J by 8 bases, and 13 bases separated the two germline ends. DNA for the CDR3: TGTGCCAGCAGCTTATCAGTTGAAATGCATGAGCAGTTCTTC. Encoded protein: CASSLSVEMHEQFF. The whole variable domain, remainder taken from reference TRBV7-9 and TRBJ2-1, is DTGVSQNPRHKITKRGQNVTFRCDPISEHNRLYWYRQTLGQGPEFLTYFQNEAQLEKSRLLSDRFSAERPKGSFSTLEIQRTEQGDSAMYLCASSLSVEMHEQFFGPGTRLTVL.

This clone was found a few times. The J gene is TRBJ2-5, the V gene TRBV5-1; 10 positions agree with TRBD2. CDR1 and CDR2 from the germline V gene are SGHRS and YFSETQ. The CDR3 has 15 amino acids. V lost 3 bases and J lost 4; bases outside the gene matches: 6. CDR3 sequence reads: CASSWTSGEGETQYF. The CDR3 coding sequence is TGCGCCAGCAGCTGGACTAGCGGAGAGGGAGAGACCCAGTACTTC.

This chain links TRBV18 with TRBJ1-1; TRBD1 matches 7 bases. Per germline, CDR1 KGHSH and CDR2 LQKENI. V lost 5 bases and J lost 9; bases outside the gene matches: 6. This CDR3 spans 12 amino acids. The CDR3 DNA is TGTGCCAGCTCAGACAGGGTGGAGAAAGCTTTCTTT. Its protein is CASSDRVEKAFF.

Of note for this clone: A junction end diverges from the germline sequence, so it may reflect a read error. This chain links TRBV7-7 with TRBJ1-3; 8 bases line up with TRBD1. The CDR3 has 15 residues. Per the germline V gene, CDR1 is SSHAT and CDR2 is FNYEAQ (reference sequence). CDR3 in DNA: TGTGCTAGCAGCTTGGGCAGGGGGCAGGGAAACACCATATATTTT. This gives the protein CASSLGRGQGNTIYF.

This clone was seen a few times. The rearrangement uses TRBV30 and TRBJ1-3; no reliable D call. This CDR3 region has 14 residues. Germline assignment: CDR1 GTSNPN and CDR2 SVGIG (reference sequence). V lost 4 bases to trimming and J lost 0 bases, with 10 bases between them. CDR3 amino acids: CAWTPSYSGNTIYF. The CDR3 DNA is TGTGCCTGGACCCCCAGTTACTCTGGAAACACCATATATTTT. Full variable domain (outside the CDR3, taken from reference TRBV30 and TRBJ1-3): SQTIHQWPATLVQPVGSPLSLECTVEGTSNPNLYWYRQAAGRGLQLLFYSVGIGQISSEVPQNLSASRPQDRQFILSSKKLLLSDSGFYLCAWTPSYSGNTIYFGEGSWLTVV.

This clone is a singleton in its sample. The chain links TRBV28 to TRBJ1-1; a weak D match, TRBD1 (5 bases). CDR1 is MDHEN and CDR2 is SYDVKM in the germline V gene. Trimming stripped 4 bases from V and 8 bases from J, with 20 bases between. The CDR3 is 15 amino acids. The CDR3 DNA reads TGTGCCAGCAGTTCAATTGGGACGGCAGTTTGGGAAGCTTTCTTT. Protein: CASSSIGTAVWEAFF.

The V call is TRBV6-4, the J call TRBJ1-1; D remains ambiguous. This CDR3 is built from 13 residues. Trimming cost V 6 bases and J 4 bases, with 12 bases left between them. Per germline, CDR1 MRHNA and CDR2 SNTAGT. CDR3 nucleotide sequence: TGTGCCAGCAGCTCACAGAGTGGCACTGAAGCTTTCTTT. Its translation is CASSSQSGTEAFF.

This chain connects TRBV2 to TRBJ1-1, with a weak D call TRBD1 (5 bases). The V and J ends lost 6 bases and 3 bases respectively, with 17 bases between them. CDR1 is SNHLY, CDR2 FYNNEI, per germline. The CDR3 is 15 amino acids. The CDR3 region has the DNA TGTGCCAGCAGGCAGAGCAGGGCGAGGGACACTGAAGCTTTCTTT. Translation: CASRQSRARDTEAFF.

This chain connects TRBV6-1 to TRBJ1-2; a possible D gene is TRBD1 (6 bases). Germline CDR1 reads MNHNS; CDR2 reads SASEGT. The CDR3 covers 13 residues. V lost 6 bases, J lost 7 bases, and 15 bases lay in between. The CDR3 region has the DNA TGTGCCAGCAGCCTGACCCGGGACATTGGCTACACCTTC. Its protein is CASSLTRDIGYTF.

The CDR3 loop is CASSWDYNEQFF. For the CDR3, the DNA is TGCGCCAGCAGCTGGGACTACAATGAGCAGTTCTTC. The chain employs TRBV5-1 and TRBJ2-1; unclear D gene. There are 12 residues in the CDR3. Germline V gene lookup returns CDR1 SGHRS and CDR2 YFSETQ. The V gene lost 3 bases and the J gene lost 3 bases, with 4 bases spanning the gap.

V and J are TRBV27 and TRBJ2-7; 9 bases match TRBD2. This CDR3 contains 14 residues. Germline values: CDR1 MNHEY, CDR2 SMNVEV (reference sequence). With V trimmed by 6 bases and J by 4 bases, 7 bases remained unmatched. This CDR3 is CASRPTSGSYEQYF. As DNA, the CDR3 is TGTGCCAGCAGACCTACTAGCGGGTCTTACGAGCAGTACTTC.

V usage is TRBV6-1 and J usage is TRBJ2-1; no definite D call. CDR3 length equals 11 residues. Germline V CDR1 and CDR2: MNHNS, SASEGT. Trimming cost V 7 bases and J 9 bases, with 10 bases left between them. CDR3 coding DNA: TGTGCCAGCACCAGTTTCACTGAGCAGTTCTTC. It codes for CASTSFTEQFF.

The chain joins TRBV11-2 to TRBJ1-2, with TRBD1 matching 8 bases. Germline loops: CDR1 SGHAT, CDR2 FQNNGV. The CDR3 extends over 15 amino acids. J gave up 7 bases and V 2 bases, and 9 bases lay outside the gene matches. CDR3: CASSLQGASVGGYTF. The CDR3 DNA follows: TGTGCCAGCAGCTTACAGGGGGCGTCGGTAGGTGGCTACACCTTC.

This clone was detected only once. The chain combines TRBV5-6 with TRBJ2-7, with D possibly TRBD2 on 5 matching bases. The CDR3 loop spans 15 amino acids. From germline, CDR1 is SGHDT and CDR2 YYEEEE. V was cut by 0 bases and J by 4 bases, with 14 bases left in between. The CDR3 sequence: CASSLAYGKLYEQYF. CDR3 nucleotides: TGTGCCAGCAGCTTGGCATACGGGAAATTGTACGAGCAGTACTTC.

The chain uses TRBV13 and TRBJ1-1; no firm D call. Trimming left V 5 bases short and J 0 bases short, with 31 bases between. The CDR3 is 21 amino acids. Germline CDR1 reads PRHDT; CDR2 reads FYEKMQ (reference sequence). Here the CDR3 DNA reads TGTGCCAGCAGCCTGGCCACCCCGCAGTTTGGGATTGAGGAGGTGAACACTGAAGCTTTCTTT. Protein product: CASSLATPQFGIEEVNTEAFF.

This clone was seen a single time. V and J are TRBV9 and TRBJ1-5, with D unresolved. The CDR3 length is 15 residues. Germline CDR1 SGDLS, CDR2 YYNGEE. V lost 3 bases and J 1 base, leaving 11 bases between the germline ends. CDR3 sequence reads: CASSGGGLSNQPQHF. The CDR3 bases are TGTGCCAGCAGCGGGGGTGGGCTAAGCAATCAGCCCCAGCATTTT.

This clone is a singleton in its sample. The J gene is TRBJ2-7, the V gene TRBV5-1; D tentatively reads TRBD1 or TRBD2 (5 bases each). Trimming cost V 0 bases and J 0 bases, with 10 bases left between them. CDR1 and CDR2 (germline): SGHRS, YFSETQ. The CDR3 runs to 15 residues. CDR3 sequence reads: CASSLAPGSSYEQYF. The CDR3 DNA follows: TGCGCCAGCAGCTTGGCCCCAGGGAGCTCCTACGAGCAGTACTTC.